The 20 T cell receptor beta chains given below trace back to one sample, sequenced in a study of T-cell reconstitution after alpha-beta-depleted transplantation in children. Researchers prepared the TCRbeta library using unique molecular identifiers, the study reports. TCRdb re-analysed the PCR reads in MiXCR, keeping a single row per CDR3 protein. The sample includes 700,000 to 850,000 distinct CDR3 sequences, roughly 15% of them seen just once. The source was PBMCs, mostly from graft donor cells, collected 360 days after TCRalphabeta/CD19-depleted stem cell transplant. These receptors came from a male patient between 10 and 17 years old who had a stem cell transplant for acute lymphoblastic leukemia, so the T cells may come from the graft donor.

The table lists this clonotype with a few counts. V is TRBV27 and J is TRBJ2-3; D is ambiguous. The CDR3 consists of 17 residues. The V and J ends lost 6 bases and 0 bases respectively, with 19 bases between them. The germline V gene encodes CDR1 MNHEY and CDR2 SMNVEV (reference sequence). The CDR3 bases are TGTGCCAGCAGCTCTATGGCTTACGGGCCAAGCACAGATACGCAGTATTTT. Its translation is CASSSMAYGPSTDTQYF.

Note on this clonotype: One end of the junction is discordant with germline, which a read error may explain. The rearrangement links TRBV12-3 or TRBV12-4 to TRBJ2-4; 7 bases fit TRBD2. The CDR3 contains 19 residues. The CDR3 DNA sequence: TGTGCCCGCAGTCCCCTCAGGGAGGGGCCAAGGAAGGCCAAAAACATTCAGTACTTC. It codes for CARSPLREGPRKAKNIQYF.

The chain joins TRBV6-5 to TRBJ1-6; D is undetermined. This CDR3 is built from 17 residues. The germline gives CDR1 MNHEY, CDR2 SVGAGI. Between the trimmed V and J ends, which lost 0 bases and 1 base, there was a span of 10 bases. CDR3 amino acids: CASSYSNGVSYNSPLHF. CDR3 nucleotide sequence: TGTGCCAGCAGTTACTCGAATGGGGTATCCTATAATTCACCCCTCCACTTT.

The rearrangement joins TRBV5-1 to TRBJ1-1, with 10 bases aligning to TRBD1. V gave up 4 bases and J gave up 4 bases; unmatched junction bases: 16. There are 18 residues in the CDR3. From germline, CDR1 is SGHRS and CDR2 YFSETQ. CDR3 sequence reads: CASSLRPGQGVTGTEAFF. The CDR3 region has the DNA TGCGCCAGCAGCCTAAGACCTGGACAGGGGGTAACGGGCACTGAAGCTTTCTTT.

There are a few counts of this clonotype. The chain employs TRBV4-1 and TRBJ1-4; no clear D gene. The CDR3 sequence is 15 residues long. CDR1 is MGHRA, CDR2 YSYEKL, per germline. V was trimmed by 7 bases and J by 7 bases, leaving 19 bases between them. The DNA of the CDR3 is TGCGCCAGCAAAGCAACGCCCGGAGGTGTTGAAAAACTGTTTTTT. Translation: CASKATPGGVEKLFF.

This clonotype was recorded a few times. The rearrangement uses TRBV2 and TRBJ2-2; 8 bases are a match to TRBD2. In germline, CDR1 is SNHLY, CDR2 FYNNEI. CDR3 size: 15 residues. Trimming cost V 7 bases and J 0 bases; bases outside gene matches: 4. The CDR3 protein is CASTLADANTGELFF. CDR3 sequence (DNA): TGTGCCAGCACACTAGCGGACGCGAACACCGGGGAGCTGTTTTTT.

The chain links TRBV9 to TRBJ2-3, with 12 positions matching TRBD2. The germline V gene has CDR1 SGDLS and CDR2 YYNGEE. This CDR3 spans 17 amino acids. V shed 0 bases and J 2 bases; nucleotides not matched to a gene: 4. The CDR3 reads CASSVAGLAGLTDTQYF. For the CDR3, the DNA is TGTGCCAGCAGCGTAGCGGGACTAGCGGGCCTCACAGATACGCAGTATTTT.

The chain employs TRBV2 and TRBJ2-1; D not resolved. The CDR3 sequence is 12 residues long. CDR1 and CDR2 (germline): SNHLY, FYNNEI. Deletions cut 8 bases from V and 7 bases from J, with 12 bases between. The CDR3 bases are TGTGCCAGCGCTACCGCTACGAATGAGCAGTTCTTC. Protein sequence: CASATATNEQFF.

In this sample, this clonotype turned up many times. The chain carries TRBV29-1 and TRBJ2-3; D gene uncertain. The CDR3 is 15 residues long. CDR1 and CDR2 from the germline V gene are SQVTM and ANQGSEA. V was cut by 4 bases and J by 1 base, with 15 bases left in between. The CDR3 loop reads CSVGERKDGTDTQYF. The CDR3 DNA reads TGCAGCGTTGGAGAGAGGAAGGATGGCACAGATACGCAGTATTTT.

The chain recombines TRBV5-1 with TRBJ2-3; 8 positions agree with TRBD2. V dropped 0 bases and J dropped 1; count of bases not matched to a gene: 7. Germline assignment: CDR1 SGHRS and CDR2 YFSETQ. The CDR3 runs 17 residues. CDR3 sequence (DNA): TGCGCCAGCAGCTTGGAATTCGGGGGGGGCGGCACAGATACGCAGTATTTT. Translated: CASSLEFGGGGTDTQYF.

J is TRBJ2-7 and V is TRBV3-1; 9 bases agree with TRBD2. V was pared by 5 bases and J by 0 bases, with 11 bases of the junction left unmatched. The length of the CDR3 is 17 residues. Germline V gene lookup returns CDR1 LGHDT and CDR2 YNNKEL (reference sequence). In nucleotides, the CDR3 is TGTGCCAGCAGCGACTACCCGGGCGGGAGGGTCTCCTACGAGCAGTACTTC. As protein: CASSDYPGGRVSYEQYF.

The chain recombines TRBV20-1 with TRBJ2-5; no clear D. V lost 1 base, J lost 4 bases, and 10 bases lay in between. CDR3 length: 13 amino acids. Germline CDR1 is DFQATT and CDR2 is SNEGSKA (reference sequence). CDR3 amino acids: CSARVRSGETQYF. For the CDR3, the DNA is TGCAGTGCTAGAGTACGGTCTGGAGAGACCCAGTACTTC.

This clonotype appeared many times. The rearrangement links TRBV10-3 to TRBJ2-2; 8 positions match TRBD1. Germline CDR1 ENHRY, CDR2 SYGVKD. Germline trimming cut 6 bases from V and 5 bases from J; bases unmatched to any gene: 14. The CDR3 runs to 17 residues. CDR3 coding DNA: TGTGCCATCAGCCCGTCGACAGGGGCCTTGAGGACCGGGGAGCTGTTTTTT. The encoded protein is CAISPSTGALRTGELFF.

J is TRBJ2-5 and V is TRBV5-1; D may be TRBD2 (6 bases). Trimming removed 4 bases at V and 2 bases at J, with 12 bases between. Germline loops: CDR1 SGHRS, CDR2 YFSETQ. CDR3 length equals 14 residues. The CDR3 sequence is CASSIPGLQETQYF. The DNA of the CDR3 is TGCGCCAGCAGCATCCCGGGACTGCAAGAGACCCAGTACTTC.

This clonotype was recorded many times. The chain links TRBV5-1 to TRBJ1-1; 7 bases are shared with TRBD1. After removal of 5 bases from V and 2 bases from J, the junction contained 6 bases not matched to a gene. The CDR3 contains 14 residues. The germline gives CDR1 SGHRS, CDR2 YFSETQ. The CDR3 DNA is TGCGCCAGCAGGGCCAGACAGGGAAACACTGAAGCTTTCTTT. Protein: CASRARQGNTEAFF. Based on the CDR3 plus reference TRBV5-1 and TRBJ1-1, the full variable domain is KAGVTQTPRYLIKTRGQQVTLSCSPISGHRSVSWYQQTPGQGLQFLFEYFSETQRNKGNFPGRFSGRQFSNSRSEMNVSTLELGDSALYLCASRARQGNTEAFFGQGTRLTVV.

V is TRBV7-6 and J is TRBJ2-1, with 7 bases matching TRBD2. Germline CDR1 is SGHVS and CDR2 is FNYEAQ. The CDR3 length is 18 residues. V lost 1 base and J lost 0; bases outside the gene matches: 9. The CDR3 protein is CASSLDPPSGFSYNEQFF. The DNA of the CDR3 is TGTGCCAGCAGCTTAGACCCACCTAGCGGCTTCTCCTACAATGAGCAGTTCTTC.

The chain combines TRBV23-1 with TRBJ2-1; unclear D gene. TRBV23-1 is filed as an ORF, its function uncertain. This CDR3 has 12 residues. Trimming took 4 bases from V and 8 from J, leaving 9 bases between them. This CDR3 is CASSPPFYEQFF. The CDR3 DNA is TGCGCCAGCAGTCCCCCGTTCTATGAGCAGTTCTTC.

The rearrangement uses TRBV29-1 and TRBJ2-5, with 7 bases that match TRBD1. The CDR3 spans 14 residues. Unmatched junction bases numbered 13, after V lost 6 bases and J lost 6 bases. The germline CDR1 and CDR2 sequences are SQVTM and ANQGSEA. CDR3 sequence reads: CSVPDRVYEKTQYF. The CDR3 DNA sequence: TGCAGCGTCCCCGACAGGGTCTACGAAAAGACCCAGTACTTC.

V gene TRBV5-1 combines with J gene TRBJ1-5, with 8 bases fitting TRBD1. After removal of 1 base from V and 3 bases from J, the junction contained 3 bases not matched to a gene. CDR3 length: 15 amino acids. Germline V gene sequence: CDR1 SGHRS, CDR2 YFSETQ. The chain's CDR3 is CASSLQGAYNQPQHF. In DNA, the CDR3 is TGCGCCAGCAGCTTGCAGGGGGCCTACAATCAGCCCCAGCATTTT.

This clonotype appeared a few times. The DNA of the CDR3 is TGTGCCAGCAGCCAAGCTTCACTAGACACCTACGAGCAGTACTTC. It specifies CASSQASLDTYEQYF. The rearrangement joins TRBV4-2 to TRBJ2-7, with a tentative D call TRBD2 (5 bases). Germline V gene lookup returns CDR1 LGHNA and CDR2 YNFKEQ. The germline V and J ends were trimmed by 1 base and 2 bases, with 12 bases remaining between them. The CDR3 extends over 15 amino acids.